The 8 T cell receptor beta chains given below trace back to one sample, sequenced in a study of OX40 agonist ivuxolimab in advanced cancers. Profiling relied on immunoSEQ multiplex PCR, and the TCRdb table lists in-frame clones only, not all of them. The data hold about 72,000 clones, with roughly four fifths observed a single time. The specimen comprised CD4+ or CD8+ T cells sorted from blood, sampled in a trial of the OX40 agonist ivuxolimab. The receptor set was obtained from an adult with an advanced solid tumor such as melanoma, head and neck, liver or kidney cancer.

The CDR3 nucleotides read TGTGCCAGCAGTCCTGGGAGGGACTTGAACACTGAAGCTTTCTTT. This translates into CASSPGRDLNTEAFF. The chain couples TRBV6-1 to TRBJ1-1; D perhaps matches TRBD1 (5 bases). Per the germline V gene, CDR1 is MNHNS and CDR2 is SASEGT. The ends were cut back, 5 bases at V and 0 bases at J, with 13 bases in the middle. The CDR3 covers 15 residues.

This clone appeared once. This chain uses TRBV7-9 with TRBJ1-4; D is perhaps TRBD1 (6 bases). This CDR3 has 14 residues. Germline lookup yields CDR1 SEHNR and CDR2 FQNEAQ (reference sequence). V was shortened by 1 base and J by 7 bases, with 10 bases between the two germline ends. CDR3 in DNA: TGTGCCAGCAGCTTAGGGACAGAACTTGAAAAACTGTTTTTT. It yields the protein CASSLGTELEKLFF.

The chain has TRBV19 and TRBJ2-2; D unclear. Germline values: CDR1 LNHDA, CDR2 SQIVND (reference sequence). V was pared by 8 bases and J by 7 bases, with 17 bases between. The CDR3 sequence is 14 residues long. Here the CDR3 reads CASSNVARDGELFF. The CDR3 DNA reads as TGTGCCAGTTCGAACGTGGCCCGAGACGGGGAGCTGTTTTTT.

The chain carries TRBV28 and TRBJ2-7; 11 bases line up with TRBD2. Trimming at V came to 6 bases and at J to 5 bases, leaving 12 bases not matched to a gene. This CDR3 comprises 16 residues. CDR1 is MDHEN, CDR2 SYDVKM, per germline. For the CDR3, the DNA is TGTGCCAGCAGAACCCCTAAATTGACTAGCGGGAACGAGCAGTACTTC. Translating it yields CASRTPKLTSGNEQYF.

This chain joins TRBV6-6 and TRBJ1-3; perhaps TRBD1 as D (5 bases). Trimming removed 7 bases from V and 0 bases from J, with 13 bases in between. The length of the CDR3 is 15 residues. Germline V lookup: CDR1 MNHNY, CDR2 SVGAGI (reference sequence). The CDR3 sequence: CASKTTGDSGNTIYF. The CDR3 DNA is TGTGCCAGCAAGACCACAGGAGACTCTGGAAACACCATATATTTT.

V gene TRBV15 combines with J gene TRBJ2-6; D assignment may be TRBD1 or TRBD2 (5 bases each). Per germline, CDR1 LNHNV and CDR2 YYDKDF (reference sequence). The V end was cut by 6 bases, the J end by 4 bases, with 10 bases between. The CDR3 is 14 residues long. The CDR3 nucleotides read TGTGCCACCAGTATGGGGGACGGGGCCAACGTCCTGACTTTC. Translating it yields CATSMGDGANVLTF.

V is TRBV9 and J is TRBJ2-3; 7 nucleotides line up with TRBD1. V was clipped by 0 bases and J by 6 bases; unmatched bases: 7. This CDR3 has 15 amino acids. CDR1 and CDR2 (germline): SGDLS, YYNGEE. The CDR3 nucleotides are TGTGCCAGCAGCGTAGAAGGGGGCCCCCCGGATACGCAGTATTTT. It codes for CASSVEGGPPDTQYF.

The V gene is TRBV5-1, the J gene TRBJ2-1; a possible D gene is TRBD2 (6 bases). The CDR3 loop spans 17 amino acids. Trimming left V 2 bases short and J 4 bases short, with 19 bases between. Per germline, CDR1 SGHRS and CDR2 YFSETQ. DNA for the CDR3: TGCGCCAGCAGCTTCTTAGGACTAACGGGTATATACAATGAGCAGTTCTTC. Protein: CASSFLGLTGIYNEQFF.